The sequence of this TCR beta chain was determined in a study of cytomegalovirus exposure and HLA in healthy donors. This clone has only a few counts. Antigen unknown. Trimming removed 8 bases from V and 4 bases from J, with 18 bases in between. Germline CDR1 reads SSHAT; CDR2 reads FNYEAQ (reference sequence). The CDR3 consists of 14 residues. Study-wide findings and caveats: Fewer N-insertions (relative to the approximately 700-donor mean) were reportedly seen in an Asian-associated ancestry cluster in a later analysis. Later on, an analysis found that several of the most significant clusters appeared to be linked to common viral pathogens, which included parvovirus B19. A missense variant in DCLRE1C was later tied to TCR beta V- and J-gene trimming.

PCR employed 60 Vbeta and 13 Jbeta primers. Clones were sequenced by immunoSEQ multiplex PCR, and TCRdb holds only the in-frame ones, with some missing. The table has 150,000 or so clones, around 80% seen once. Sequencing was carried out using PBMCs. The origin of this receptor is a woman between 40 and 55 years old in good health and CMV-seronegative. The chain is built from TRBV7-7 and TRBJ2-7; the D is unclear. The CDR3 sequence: CASCKEKAAYEQYF. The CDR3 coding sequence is TGTGCCAGCTGCAAGGAGAAGGCGGCATACGAGCAGTACTTC. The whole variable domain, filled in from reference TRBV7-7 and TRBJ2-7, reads GAGVSQSPRYKVTKRGQDVTLRCDPISSHATLYWYQQALGQGPEFLTYFNYEAQPDKSGLPSDRFSAERPEGSISTLTIQRTEQRDSAMYRCASCKEKAAYEQYFGPGTRLTVT.